The 21 T cell receptor beta chains below come from one sample, sequenced in a study of technical replicates of blood from a handful of donors. Measured with immunoSEQ multiplex PCR; TCRdb has only the in-frame clones, and not every one. This sample yields about 68,000 clones, of which 95% to 98% are seen a single time; roughly 0.26% belongs to the top ten. Sequenced material: T cells isolated from PBMCs. The receptors derive from a human donor in good health.

This chain links TRBV28 with TRBJ1-1; 8 nucleotides match TRBD1. V lost 6 bases, J lost 3 bases, and 9 bases stayed unmatched. This CDR3 is built from 15 residues. Germline lookup yields CDR1 MDHEN and CDR2 SYDVKM. The CDR3 sequence is CASRLTGELYTEAFF. Here the CDR3 DNA reads TGTGCCAGCAGGCTGACAGGGGAACTCTACACTGAAGCTTTCTTT.

The gene calls are TRBV9 and TRBJ2-3, with D maybe TRBD2 (6 bases). CDR1 and CDR2 from the germline V gene are SGDLS and YYNGEE. The ends were cut back, 0 bases at V and 2 bases at J, with 16 bases in the middle. This CDR3 region has 17 residues. CDR3: CASSVASTRKNTDTQYF. The DNA of the CDR3 is TGTGCCAGCAGCGTAGCTTCGACTAGAAAAAACACAGATACGCAGTATTTT.

The V and J genes are TRBV11-2 and TRBJ1-4, with 8 nucleotides matching TRBD1. The V and J ends lost 3 bases and 6 bases, in that order; junction bases with no gene match: 3. The CDR3 sequence is 14 residues long. Germline V gene lookup returns CDR1 SGHAT and CDR2 FQNNGV. In DNA form, the CDR3 reads TGTGCCAGCAGCTTCGACAGGGGCTATGAAAAACTGTTTTTT. This translates into CASSFDRGYEKLFF.

This clone occurred once. The chain joins TRBV29-1 to TRBJ2-7, with TRBD2 as a possible D gene (5 bases). This CDR3 contains 13 residues. Germline values: CDR1 SQVTM, CDR2 ANQGSEA. V lost 5 bases and J 1 base, leaving 12 bases between the germline ends. The CDR3, as DNA: TGCAGCGTTAAGACGAGAGGGTCCTACGAGCAGTACTTC. It specifies CSVKTRGSYEQYF.

The chain combines TRBV25-1 with TRBJ1-2; 9 bases fit TRBD1. V gave up 1 base and J gave up 6 bases; unmatched junction bases: 6. Germline V CDR1 and CDR2: MGHDK, SYGVNS. The CDR3 runs to 15 residues. This CDR3 is CASSELGQGVDGYTF. CDR3 bases: TGTGCCAGCAGTGAATTGGGACAGGGAGTGGATGGCTACACCTTC.

The chain is built from TRBV29-1 and TRBJ1-1; the D gene is possibly TRBD1 (6 bases). V lost 8 bases and J lost 4, with 20 bases in between. Looked up from germline, CDR1 is SQVTM and CDR2 is ANQGSEA. The CDR3 spans 14 residues. For the CDR3, the DNA is TGCAGCAGCTACATGGGGGCAGTGGGCACTGAAGCTTTCTTT. It yields the protein CSSYMGAVGTEAFF. The entire variable domain, with the rest obtained from reference TRBV29-1 and TRBJ1-1, is as follows: SAVISQKPSRDICQRGTSLTIQCQVDSQVTMMFWYRQQPGQSLTLIATANQGSEATYESGFVIDKFPISRPNLTFSTLTVSNMSPEDSSIYLCSSYMGAVGTEAFFGQGTRLTVV.

This chain connects TRBV5-5 to TRBJ2-7; TRBD1 might be the D (5 bases). Germline V gene sequence: CDR1 SGHKS, CDR2 YYEKEE (reference sequence). The V and J ends lost 4 bases and 2 bases respectively, with 13 bases between them. The CDR3 is 14 residues long. The CDR3 protein is CASSLLDTAYEQYF. The CDR3, as DNA: TGTGCCAGCAGCCTCTTGGACACGGCCTACGAGCAGTACTTC. The complete variable domain, with remaining parts taken from reference TRBV5-5 and TRBJ2-7, reads DAGVTQSPTHLIKTRGQQVTLRCSPISGHKSVSWYQQVLGQGPQFIFQYYEKEERGRGNFPDRFSARQFPNYSSELNVNALLLGDSALYLCASSLLDTAYEQYFGPGTRLTVT.

This chain connects TRBV4-2 to TRBJ2-7, with TRBD2 matching over 8 bases. Trimming cost V 0 bases and J 3 bases; bases outside gene matches: 4. Germline lookup yields CDR1 LGHNA and CDR2 YNFKEQ. The CDR3 is made up of 15 amino acids. The CDR3 here is CASSQESGSFYEQYF. In DNA, the CDR3 is TGTGCCAGCAGCCAAGAGAGCGGGAGTTTCTACGAGCAGTACTTC.

V is TRBV27 and J is TRBJ1-5, with D uncertain. Germline CDR1 is MNHEY and CDR2 is SMNVEV (reference sequence). The V and J ends lost 3 bases and 6 bases respectively, with 21 bases between them. The CDR3 is 17 residues long. The CDR3 sequence is CASSFFGVGKVVQPQHF. For the CDR3, the DNA is TGTGCCAGCAGTTTTTTCGGGGTCGGAAAAGTGGTTCAGCCCCAGCATTTT.

The rearrangement joins TRBV7-9 to TRBJ2-1, with a tentative D call TRBD2 (5 bases). Germline lookup yields CDR1 SEHNR and CDR2 FQNEAQ (reference sequence). This CDR3 region has 13 residues. The ends were cut back, 6 bases at V and 8 bases at J, with 14 bases in the middle. CDR3 sequence: CASSRLGADEQFF. The CDR3, as DNA: TGTGCCAGCAGTCGCCTAGGAGCGGATGAGCAGTTCTTC.

This chain links TRBV7-3 with TRBJ2-1; D is possibly TRBD2 (6 bases). The length of the CDR3 is 15 residues. Germline CDR1 reads SGHTA; CDR2 reads FQGTGA. V lost 3 bases to trimming and J lost 7 bases, with 16 bases between them. The CDR3 reads CASSLERAGPNEQFF. The CDR3, as DNA: TGTGCCAGCAGCTTGGAGAGGGCGGGACCTAATGAGCAGTTCTTC.

The rearrangement joins TRBV10-3 to TRBJ1-1; D is unresolved. The CDR3 is 12 amino acids. V dropped 4 bases and J dropped 1 base, with 4 bases sitting between them. The germline gives CDR1 ENHRY, CDR2 SYGVKD. This CDR3 is CAISAENTEAFF. The CDR3 DNA sequence: TGTGCCATCAGTGCAGAGAACACTGAAGCTTTCTTT.

The genes are TRBV28 and TRBJ2-5; D unclear. The V gene lost 3 bases and the J gene lost 2 bases, with 10 bases spanning the gap. Germline V gives CDR1 MDHEN, CDR2 SYDVKM. The CDR3 spans 14 residues. The chain's CDR3 is CASSFEAEQETQYF. In DNA, the CDR3 is TGTGCCAGCAGTTTCGAGGCAGAACAAGAGACCCAGTACTTC. Full variable domain (remainder filled in from reference TRBV28 and TRBJ2-5): DVKVTQSSRYLVKRTGEKVFLECVQDMDHENMFWYRQDPGLGLRLIYFSYDVKMKEKGDIPEGYSVSREKKERFSLILESASTNQTSMYLCASSFEAEQETQYFGPGTRLLVL.

The genes are TRBV11-1 and TRBJ2-7, with TRBD1 matching over 8 bases. With 5 bases clipped from V and 2 bases from J, the junction kept 20 bases outside the gene matches. Germline CDR1 reads SGHAT; CDR2 reads FQDESV (reference sequence). CDR3 length equals 19 residues. The DNA of the CDR3 is TGTGCCAGCAGCCCCTTAGTCCAAACAGGGGGAGTGACAGCCTACGAGCAGTACTTC. Amino acids: CASSPLVQTGGVTAYEQYF.

The genes are TRBV5-6 and TRBJ2-7, with D possibly being TRBD2 (6 bases). Between the trimmed V and J ends, which lost 4 bases and 0 bases, there was a span of 20 bases. Germline V gene lookup returns CDR1 SGHDT and CDR2 YYEEEE. The CDR3 totals 17 residues. The CDR3 DNA follows: TGTGCCAGCAGCGGTTACAACGTAGCGGCCTACTCCTACGAGCAGTACTTC. Translating it yields CASSGYNVAAYSYEQYF. The full variable domain, its missing parts supplied by reference TRBV5-6 and TRBJ2-7, is DAGVTQSPTHLIKTRGQQVTLRCSPKSGHDTVSWYQQALGQGPQFIFQYYEEEERQRGNFPDRFSGHQFPNYSSELNVNALLLGDSALYLCASSGYNVAAYSYEQYFGPGTRLTVT.

This clone was seen a handful of times. This rearrangement joins TRBV6-5 to TRBJ1-2; 8 bases agree with TRBD1. Germline V gives CDR1 MNHEY, CDR2 SVGAGI. The CDR3 sequence is 13 residues long. V shed 11 bases and J 0 bases; nucleotides not matched to a gene: 5. Here the CDR3 DNA reads TGTGCCGTCACAGGGGGGGCTAACTATGGCTACACCTTC. This codes for CAVTGGANYGYTF.

This rearrangement joins TRBV30 to TRBJ2-1; D not certain. V was trimmed by 5 bases and J by 7 bases, leaving 9 bases between them. Germline loops: CDR1 GTSNPN, CDR2 SVGIG (reference sequence). The length of the CDR3 is 11 residues. The CDR3 protein is CAWQDLNEQFF. The CDR3 DNA sequence: TGTGCCTGGCAAGATCTAAATGAGCAGTTCTTC.

This chain joins TRBV7-2 and TRBJ1-2, with no clear D. Trimming took 2 bases from V and 6 from J, leaving 13 bases between them. Germline V lookup: CDR1 SGHTA, CDR2 FQGNSA. The CDR3 spans 14 residues. CDR3 amino acids: CASSLNGIGNGYTF. DNA for the CDR3: TGTGCCAGCAGCTTAAACGGGATTGGCAATGGCTACACCTTC.

V usage is TRBV7-2 and J usage is TRBJ1-1; possible D gene TRBD1, 6 bases. Deletions cut 5 bases from V and 1 base from J, with 11 bases between. The CDR3 extends over 14 amino acids. Germline CDR1 reads SGHTA; CDR2 reads FQGNSA. CDR3 DNA: TGTGCCAGCAGCACCCAGACAGGGAACACTGAAGCTTTCTTT. Its protein is CASSTQTGNTEAFF.

The rearrangement links TRBV5-1 to TRBJ1-1; 7 nucleotides match TRBD1. Germline V lookup: CDR1 SGHRS, CDR2 YFSETQ. This CDR3 has 13 residues. With 2 bases clipped from V and 6 bases from J, the junction kept 4 bases outside the gene matches. CDR3 loop: CASSFRGEAEAFF. The CDR3 bases are TGCGCCAGCAGCTTCAGGGGGGAGGCTGAAGCTTTCTTT.

The DNA of the CDR3 is TGTGCCAGCAGCCTAGGGGACAGGGGGTTGAATGAGCAGTTCTTC. Its translation: CASSLGDRGLNEQFF. This chain links TRBV4-2 with TRBJ2-1, with 11 bases aligning to TRBD1. The V gene end was trimmed by 4 bases and the J gene end by 7 bases; junction bases not matched to a gene: 6. The V gene's germline CDR1 is LGHNA and CDR2 YNFKEQ. CDR3 size: 15 residues.